This T cell receptor (beta chain) was captured in a study of response to subunit inactivated influenza vaccine. TCRdb reprocessed the RT-PCR reads with MiXCR, giving one entry per CDR3 protein. Seen here are 600,000 to 700,000 distinct CDR3 sequences, 14% observed once, and the top ten hold approximately 7.6%. Germline CDR1 is LNHNV and CDR2 is YYDKDF (reference sequence). The CDR3 extends over 18 amino acids. V gave up 0 bases and J gave up 6 bases; unmatched junction bases: 11. The receptor was derived from a man between 50 and 59 years old who received an inactivated influenza vaccine. The rearrangement uses TRBV15 and TRBJ2-1, with 10 bases aligning to TRBD2. Here the sequenced sample was PBMCs from blood, taken 14 to 15 days before vaccination. The CDR3 region has the DNA TGTGCCACCAGCAGAGACTACCCCTTTGGGACTAGCGTCAATGAGCAGTTCTTC. This encodes CATSRDYPFGTSVNEQFF.